The 12 T cell receptor beta chains given below trace back to one sample, sequenced in a study of T-cell memory formation after mild COVID-19. MiXCR, applied by TCRdb to the 5' RACE reads, yields one record per CDR3 protein. This table has about 270,000 distinct CDR3 sequences, 15% to 19% appearing once. The sequenced sample consisted of PBMCs or a T cell subset sorted from them (not recorded which). These receptors were taken from an adult woman who had mild COVID-19 (a few samples of this study predate the infection). Cell type and time point are not known.

CDR3 residues: CASSLGVRGANVLTF. The CDR3 DNA reads TGTGCCAGCAGTTTGGGGGTTAGAGGGGCCAACGTCCTGACTTTC. The chain carries TRBV12-3 or TRBV12-4 and TRBJ2-6, with D perhaps being TRBD1 or TRBD2 (5 bases each). Trimming left V 3 bases short and J 4 bases short, with 10 bases between. The CDR3 length is 15 residues.

The chain recombines TRBV7-8 with TRBJ2-7, with D possibly being TRBD2 (6 bases). Germline lookup yields CDR1 SGHVS and CDR2 FQNEAQ. This CDR3 comprises 14 residues. Trimming shortened V by 6 bases and J by 5 bases, and 17 bases separated the two germline ends. In nucleotides, the CDR3 is TGTGCCAGCAGTTTGGGACTCGCCCCCGACGAGCAGTACTTC. This translates into CASSLGLAPDEQYF.

The rearrangement joins TRBV24-1 to TRBJ2-3; 8 bases are a match to TRBD2. The CDR3 contains 15 residues. Trimming removed 1 base from V and 12 bases from J; junction bases left unmatched: 11. Germline V CDR1 and CDR2: KGHDR, SFDVKD. Here the CDR3 DNA reads TGTGCCACCAGTGATTTCCCCGAAAGCGGGGGTCTCCAGTATTTT. It codes for CATSDFPESGGLQYF.

In this sample, this clonotype turned up a few times. This chain uses TRBV7-6 with TRBJ2-7; no reliable D call. The CDR3 consists of 14 residues. Germline loops: CDR1 SGHVS, CDR2 FNYEAQ. Trimming left V 0 bases short and J 2 bases short, with 8 bases between. CDR3 loop: CASSLAYGPYEQYF. The CDR3 DNA reads as TGTGCCAGCAGCTTAGCGTACGGGCCCTACGAGCAGTACTTC.

The chain links TRBV28 to TRBJ1-1, with D hard to call. CDR3 length equals 12 residues. Per the germline V gene, CDR1 is MDHEN and CDR2 is SYDVKM. Trimming left V 6 bases short and J 5 bases short, with 10 bases between. CDR3 protein: CASSPPRTEAFF. The DNA for the CDR3 is TGTGCCAGCAGCCCCCCGAGGACTGAAGCTTTCTTT.

This chain connects TRBV4-2 to TRBJ1-1; no clear D. The CDR3 sequence is 15 residues long. Germline values: CDR1 LGHNA, CDR2 YNFKEQ. The V and J ends lost 0 bases and 1 base respectively, with 9 bases between them. The CDR3 loop is CASSQEVAANTEAFF. DNA for the CDR3: TGTGCCAGCAGCCAAGAGGTCGCGGCGAACACTGAAGCTTTCTTT.

The V and J genes are TRBV29-1 and TRBJ2-1, with TRBD1 identical over 9 bases. V lost 4 bases to trimming and J lost 4 bases; unmatched junction nucleotides: 2. CDR3 size: 13 residues. In germline, CDR1 is SQVTM, CDR2 ANQGSEA. The CDR3 here is CSVVQGAYNEQFF. For the CDR3, the DNA is TGCAGCGTTGTACAGGGGGCGTACAATGAGCAGTTCTTC.

The chain links TRBV6-1 to TRBJ2-3, with 8 bases matching TRBD1. Germline CDR1 MNHNS, CDR2 SASEGT. The CDR3 consists of 17 residues. V lost 1 base to trimming and J lost 6 bases; unmatched junction nucleotides: 12. CDR3 DNA: TGTGCCAGCAGTGAAGGTCCAGGGGGCTTTGAGGGCGATACGCAGTATTTT. Its protein product is CASSEGPGGFEGDTQYF.

This clonotype was observed a handful of times. The gene calls are TRBV7-2 and TRBJ1-1; D is unclear. V was clipped by 5 bases and J by 1 base, with 11 bases between them. From germline, CDR1 is SGHTA and CDR2 FQGNSA. The CDR3 sequence is 14 residues long. The CDR3 reads CASSPGRPNTEAFF. The CDR3 DNA follows: TGTGCCAGCAGCCCAGGACGCCCGAACACTGAAGCTTTCTTT.

CDR3 coding DNA: TGTGCCAGCAGTGGGGGGCAGGGGAGTGAGCAGTACTTC. Protein product: CASSGGQGSEQYF. This rearrangement joins TRBV25-1 to TRBJ2-7; D is possibly TRBD1 (6 bases). Germline lookup yields CDR1 MGHDK and CDR2 SYGVNS. There are 13 residues in the CDR3. The V gene lost 4 bases and the J gene lost 7 bases, with 14 bases spanning the gap.

The chain has TRBV20-1 and TRBJ2-1; 8 nucleotides align to TRBD2. Trimming cost V 0 bases and J 6 bases; bases outside gene matches: 7. CDR1 and CDR2 from the germline V gene are DFQATT and SNEGSKA (reference sequence). This CDR3 spans 15 amino acids. For the CDR3, the DNA is TGCAGTGCTAGAGATAAGCGGGGGCCGGGCAATGAGCAGTTCTTC. It codes for CSARDKRGPGNEQFF.

J is TRBJ1-1 and V is TRBV29-1; D remains ambiguous. This CDR3 spans 13 amino acids. Trimming took 4 bases from V and 6 from J, leaving 15 bases between them. Germline lookup yields CDR1 SQVTM and CDR2 ANQGSEA. DNA of the CDR3: TGCAGCGTTGTTTGGCAGGCTGGCGCTGAAGCTTTCTTT. This gives the protein CSVVWQAGAEAFF. Using reference TRBV29-1 and TRBJ1-1 for the parts outside the CDR3, the full variable domain is SAVISQKPSRDICQRGTSLTIQCQVDSQVTMMFWYRQQPGQSLTLIATANQGSEATYESGFVIDKFPISRPNLTFSTLTVSNMSPEDSSIYLCSVVWQAGAEAFFGQGTRLTVV.